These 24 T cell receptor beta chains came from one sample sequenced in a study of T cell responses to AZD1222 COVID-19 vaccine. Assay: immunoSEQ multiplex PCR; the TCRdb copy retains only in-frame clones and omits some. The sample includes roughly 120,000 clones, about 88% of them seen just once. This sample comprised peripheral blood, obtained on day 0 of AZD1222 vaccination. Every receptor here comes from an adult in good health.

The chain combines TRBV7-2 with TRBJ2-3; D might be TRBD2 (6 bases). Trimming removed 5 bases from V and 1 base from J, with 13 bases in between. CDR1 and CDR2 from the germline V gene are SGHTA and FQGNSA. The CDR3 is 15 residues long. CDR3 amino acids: CASSPDYLRTDTQYF. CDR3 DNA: TGTGCCAGCAGCCCGGACTACCTCCGCACAGATACGCAGTATTTT. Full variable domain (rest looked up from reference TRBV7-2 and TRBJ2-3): GAGVSQSPSNKVTEKGKDVELRCDPISGHTALYWYRQSLGQGLEFLIYFQGNSAPDKSGLPSDRFSAERTGGSVSTLTIQRTQQEDSAVYLCASSPDYLRTDTQYFGPGTRLTVL.

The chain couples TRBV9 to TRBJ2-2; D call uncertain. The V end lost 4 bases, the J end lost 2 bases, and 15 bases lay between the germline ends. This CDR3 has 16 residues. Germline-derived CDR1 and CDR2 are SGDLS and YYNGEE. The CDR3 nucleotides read TGTGCCAGCAGCACCAGATGGGGTGGCAACACCGGGGAGCTGTTTTTT. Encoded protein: CASSTRWGGNTGELFF.

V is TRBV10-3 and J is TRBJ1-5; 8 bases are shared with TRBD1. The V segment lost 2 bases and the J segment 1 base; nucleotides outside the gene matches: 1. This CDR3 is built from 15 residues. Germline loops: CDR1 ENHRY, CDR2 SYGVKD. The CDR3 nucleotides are TGTGCCATCAGTGAGGGGACAGGAAGCAATCAGCCCCAGCATTTT. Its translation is CAISEGTGSNQPQHF.

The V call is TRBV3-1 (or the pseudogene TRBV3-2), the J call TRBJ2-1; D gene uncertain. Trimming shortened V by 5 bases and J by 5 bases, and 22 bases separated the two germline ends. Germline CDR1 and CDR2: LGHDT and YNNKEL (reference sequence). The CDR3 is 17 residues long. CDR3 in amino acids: CASSYSCPFHSDNEQFF. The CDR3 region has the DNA TGTGCCAGCAGCTACAGCTGTCCCTTCCATTCCGACAATGAGCAGTTCTTC.

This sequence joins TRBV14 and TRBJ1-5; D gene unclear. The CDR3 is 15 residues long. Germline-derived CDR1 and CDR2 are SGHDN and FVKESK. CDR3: CAGCYPGYSNQPQHF. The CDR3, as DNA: TGTGCAGGCTGCTACCCGGGTTATAGCAATCAGCCCCAGCATTTT.

CDR3 residues: CASSQVLGGGYGYTF. CDR3 DNA sequence: TGTGCCAGCAGCCAAGTGCTAGGGGGCGGCTATGGCTACACCTTC. The rearrangement links TRBV14 to TRBJ1-2; the match to TRBD1 covers 7 bases. With 1 base clipped from V and 4 bases from J, the junction kept 6 bases outside the gene matches. Germline loops: CDR1 SGHDN, CDR2 FVKESK. CDR3 length: 15 amino acids.

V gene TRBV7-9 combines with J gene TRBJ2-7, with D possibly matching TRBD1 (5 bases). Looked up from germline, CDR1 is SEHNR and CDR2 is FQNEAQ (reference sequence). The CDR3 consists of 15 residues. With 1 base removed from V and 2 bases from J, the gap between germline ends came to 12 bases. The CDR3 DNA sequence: TGTGCCAGCAGCTTAGGAGGCATCAGGGCCTACGAGCAGTACTTC. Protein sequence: CASSLGGIRAYEQYF.

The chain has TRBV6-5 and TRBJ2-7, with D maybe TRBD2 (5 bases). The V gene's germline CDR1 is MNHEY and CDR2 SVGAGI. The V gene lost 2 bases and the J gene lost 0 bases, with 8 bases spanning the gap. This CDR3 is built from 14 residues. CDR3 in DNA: TGTGCCAGCAGTTACACGAGGGTCTCCTACGAGCAGTACTTC. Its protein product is CASSYTRVSYEQYF.

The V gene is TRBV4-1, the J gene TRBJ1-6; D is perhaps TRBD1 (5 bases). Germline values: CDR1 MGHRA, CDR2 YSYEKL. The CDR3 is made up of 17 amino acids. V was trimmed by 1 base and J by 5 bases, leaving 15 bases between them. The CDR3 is CASSQAPQGPDNSPLHF. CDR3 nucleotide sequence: TGCGCCAGCAGCCAAGCCCCCCAGGGTCCGGATAATTCACCCCTCCACTTT.

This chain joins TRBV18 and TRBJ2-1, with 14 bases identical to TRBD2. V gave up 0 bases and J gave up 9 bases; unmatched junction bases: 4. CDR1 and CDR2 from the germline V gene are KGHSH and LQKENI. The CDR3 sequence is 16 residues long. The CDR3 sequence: CASSPPGLAGVVEQFF. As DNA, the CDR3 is TGTGCCAGCTCACCACCGGGACTAGCGGGGGTGGTTGAGCAGTTCTTC.

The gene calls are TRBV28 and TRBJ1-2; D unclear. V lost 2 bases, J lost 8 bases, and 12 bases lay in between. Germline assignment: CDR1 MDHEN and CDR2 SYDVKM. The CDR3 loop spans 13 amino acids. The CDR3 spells CASSLGRYSGYTF. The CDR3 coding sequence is TGTGCCAGCAGTTTAGGCAGGTACAGCGGCTACACCTTC.

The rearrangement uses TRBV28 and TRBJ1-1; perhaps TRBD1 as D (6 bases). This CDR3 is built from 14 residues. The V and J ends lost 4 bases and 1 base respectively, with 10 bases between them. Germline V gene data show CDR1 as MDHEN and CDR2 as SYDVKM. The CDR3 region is CASSYETGNTEAFF. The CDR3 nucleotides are TGTGCCAGCAGTTACGAGACAGGGAACACTGAAGCTTTCTTT.

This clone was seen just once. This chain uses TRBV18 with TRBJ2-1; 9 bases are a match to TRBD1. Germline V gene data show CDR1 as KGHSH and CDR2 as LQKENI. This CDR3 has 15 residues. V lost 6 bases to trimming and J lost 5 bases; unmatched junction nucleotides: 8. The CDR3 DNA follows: TGTGCCAGCTCTCGGAGGGACAGGGTCGACAATGAGCAGTTCTTC. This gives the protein CASSRRDRVDNEQFF. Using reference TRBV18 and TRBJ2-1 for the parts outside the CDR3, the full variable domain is NAGVMQNPRHLVRRRGQEARLRCSPMKGHSHVYWYRQLPEEGLKFMVYLQKENIIDESGMPKERFSAEFPKEGPSILRIQQVVRGDSAAYFCASSRRDRVDNEQFFGPGTRLTVL.

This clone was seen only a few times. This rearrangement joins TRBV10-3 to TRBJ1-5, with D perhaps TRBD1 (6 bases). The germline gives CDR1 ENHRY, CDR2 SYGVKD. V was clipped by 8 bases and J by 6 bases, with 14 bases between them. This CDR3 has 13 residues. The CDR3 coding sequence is TGTGCCATCGCACAGGGTTGGGCTCAGCCCCAGCATTTT. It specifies CAIAQGWAQPQHF.

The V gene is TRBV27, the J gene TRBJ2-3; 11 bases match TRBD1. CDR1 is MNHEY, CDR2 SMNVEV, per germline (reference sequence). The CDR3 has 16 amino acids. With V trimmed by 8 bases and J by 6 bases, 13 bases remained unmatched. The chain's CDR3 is CASGYPGTGGRDTQYF. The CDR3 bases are TGTGCCAGCGGTTACCCCGGGACAGGGGGGCGGGATACGCAGTATTTT.

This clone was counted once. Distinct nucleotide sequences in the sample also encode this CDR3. The CDR3 region is CASSIQGAKNIQYF. In nucleotides, the CDR3 is TGTGCCAGTAGTATCCAGGGGGCCAAAAACATTCAGTACTTC. The chain joins TRBV19 to TRBJ2-4; a weak D match, TRBD1 (6 bases). This CDR3 region has 14 residues. Germline loops: CDR1 LNHDA, CDR2 SQIVND (reference sequence). V lost 3 bases to trimming and J lost 1 base, with 7 bases between them.

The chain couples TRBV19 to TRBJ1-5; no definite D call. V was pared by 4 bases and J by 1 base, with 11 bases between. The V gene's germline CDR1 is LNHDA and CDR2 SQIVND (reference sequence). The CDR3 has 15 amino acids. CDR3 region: CASSTGWGSNQPQHF. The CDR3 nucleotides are TGTGCCAGTAGTACCGGGTGGGGAAGCAATCAGCCCCAGCATTTT.

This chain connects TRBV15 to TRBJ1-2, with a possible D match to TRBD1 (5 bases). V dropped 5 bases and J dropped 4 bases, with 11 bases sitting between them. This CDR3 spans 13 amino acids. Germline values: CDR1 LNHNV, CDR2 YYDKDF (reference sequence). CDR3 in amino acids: CATSLQGGYGYTF. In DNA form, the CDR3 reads TGTGCCACCAGCCTCCAGGGTGGCTATGGCTACACCTTC.

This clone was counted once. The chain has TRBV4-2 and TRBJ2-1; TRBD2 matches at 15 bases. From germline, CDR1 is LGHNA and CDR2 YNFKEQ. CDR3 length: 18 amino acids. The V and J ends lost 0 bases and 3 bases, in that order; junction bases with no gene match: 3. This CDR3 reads CASSQERGLAGGYNEQFF. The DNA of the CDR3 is TGTGCCAGCAGCCAAGAGAGGGGACTAGCGGGGGGCTACAATGAGCAGTTCTTC.

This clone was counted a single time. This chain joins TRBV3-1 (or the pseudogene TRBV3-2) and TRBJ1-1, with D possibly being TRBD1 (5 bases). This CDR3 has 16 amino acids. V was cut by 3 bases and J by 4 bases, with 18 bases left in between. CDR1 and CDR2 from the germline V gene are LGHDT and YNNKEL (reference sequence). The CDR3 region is CASSHTGGGSSTEAFF. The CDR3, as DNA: TGTGCCAGCAGCCATACCGGCGGGGGTAGCAGCACTGAAGCTTTCTTT.

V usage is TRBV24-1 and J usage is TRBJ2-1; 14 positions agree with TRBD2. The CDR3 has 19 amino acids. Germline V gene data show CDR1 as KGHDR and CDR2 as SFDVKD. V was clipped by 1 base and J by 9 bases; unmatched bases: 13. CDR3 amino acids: CATSDFPPPTSGRAGEQFF. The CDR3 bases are TGTGCCACCAGTGATTTCCCCCCCCCGACTAGCGGGAGGGCCGGTGAGCAGTTCTTC.

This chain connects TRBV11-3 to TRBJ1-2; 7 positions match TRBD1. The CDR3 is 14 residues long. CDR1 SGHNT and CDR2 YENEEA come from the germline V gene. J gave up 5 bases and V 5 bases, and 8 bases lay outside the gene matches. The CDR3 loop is CASSIRQGNYGYTF. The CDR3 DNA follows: TGTGCCAGCAGCATCCGACAGGGTAATTATGGCTACACCTTC. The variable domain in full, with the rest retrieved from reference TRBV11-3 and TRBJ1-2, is EAGVVQSPRYKIIEKKQPVAFWCNPISGHNTLYWYLQNLGQGPELLIRYENEEAVDDSQLPKDRFSAERLKGVDSTLKIQPAELGDSAVYLCASSIRQGNYGYTFGSGTRLTVV.

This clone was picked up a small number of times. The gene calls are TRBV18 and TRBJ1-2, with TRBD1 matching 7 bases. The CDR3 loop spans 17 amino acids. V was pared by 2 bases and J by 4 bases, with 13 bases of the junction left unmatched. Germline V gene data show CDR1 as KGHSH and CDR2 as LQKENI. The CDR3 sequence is CASSPERRLGQAYGYTF. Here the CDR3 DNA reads TGTGCCAGCTCACCAGAACGACGTTTAGGACAGGCCTATGGCTACACCTTC.

The chain's CDR3 is CATSPGDADYNEQFF. CDR3 nucleotides: TGTGCCACCAGCCCCGGGGATGCAGACTACAATGAGCAGTTCTTC. The V gene is TRBV24-1, the J gene TRBJ2-1; a possible D gene is TRBD2 (5 bases). The CDR3 is 15 amino acids. CDR1 is KGHDR, CDR2 SFDVKD, per germline. With 7 bases removed from V and 3 bases from J, the gap between germline ends came to 15 bases.